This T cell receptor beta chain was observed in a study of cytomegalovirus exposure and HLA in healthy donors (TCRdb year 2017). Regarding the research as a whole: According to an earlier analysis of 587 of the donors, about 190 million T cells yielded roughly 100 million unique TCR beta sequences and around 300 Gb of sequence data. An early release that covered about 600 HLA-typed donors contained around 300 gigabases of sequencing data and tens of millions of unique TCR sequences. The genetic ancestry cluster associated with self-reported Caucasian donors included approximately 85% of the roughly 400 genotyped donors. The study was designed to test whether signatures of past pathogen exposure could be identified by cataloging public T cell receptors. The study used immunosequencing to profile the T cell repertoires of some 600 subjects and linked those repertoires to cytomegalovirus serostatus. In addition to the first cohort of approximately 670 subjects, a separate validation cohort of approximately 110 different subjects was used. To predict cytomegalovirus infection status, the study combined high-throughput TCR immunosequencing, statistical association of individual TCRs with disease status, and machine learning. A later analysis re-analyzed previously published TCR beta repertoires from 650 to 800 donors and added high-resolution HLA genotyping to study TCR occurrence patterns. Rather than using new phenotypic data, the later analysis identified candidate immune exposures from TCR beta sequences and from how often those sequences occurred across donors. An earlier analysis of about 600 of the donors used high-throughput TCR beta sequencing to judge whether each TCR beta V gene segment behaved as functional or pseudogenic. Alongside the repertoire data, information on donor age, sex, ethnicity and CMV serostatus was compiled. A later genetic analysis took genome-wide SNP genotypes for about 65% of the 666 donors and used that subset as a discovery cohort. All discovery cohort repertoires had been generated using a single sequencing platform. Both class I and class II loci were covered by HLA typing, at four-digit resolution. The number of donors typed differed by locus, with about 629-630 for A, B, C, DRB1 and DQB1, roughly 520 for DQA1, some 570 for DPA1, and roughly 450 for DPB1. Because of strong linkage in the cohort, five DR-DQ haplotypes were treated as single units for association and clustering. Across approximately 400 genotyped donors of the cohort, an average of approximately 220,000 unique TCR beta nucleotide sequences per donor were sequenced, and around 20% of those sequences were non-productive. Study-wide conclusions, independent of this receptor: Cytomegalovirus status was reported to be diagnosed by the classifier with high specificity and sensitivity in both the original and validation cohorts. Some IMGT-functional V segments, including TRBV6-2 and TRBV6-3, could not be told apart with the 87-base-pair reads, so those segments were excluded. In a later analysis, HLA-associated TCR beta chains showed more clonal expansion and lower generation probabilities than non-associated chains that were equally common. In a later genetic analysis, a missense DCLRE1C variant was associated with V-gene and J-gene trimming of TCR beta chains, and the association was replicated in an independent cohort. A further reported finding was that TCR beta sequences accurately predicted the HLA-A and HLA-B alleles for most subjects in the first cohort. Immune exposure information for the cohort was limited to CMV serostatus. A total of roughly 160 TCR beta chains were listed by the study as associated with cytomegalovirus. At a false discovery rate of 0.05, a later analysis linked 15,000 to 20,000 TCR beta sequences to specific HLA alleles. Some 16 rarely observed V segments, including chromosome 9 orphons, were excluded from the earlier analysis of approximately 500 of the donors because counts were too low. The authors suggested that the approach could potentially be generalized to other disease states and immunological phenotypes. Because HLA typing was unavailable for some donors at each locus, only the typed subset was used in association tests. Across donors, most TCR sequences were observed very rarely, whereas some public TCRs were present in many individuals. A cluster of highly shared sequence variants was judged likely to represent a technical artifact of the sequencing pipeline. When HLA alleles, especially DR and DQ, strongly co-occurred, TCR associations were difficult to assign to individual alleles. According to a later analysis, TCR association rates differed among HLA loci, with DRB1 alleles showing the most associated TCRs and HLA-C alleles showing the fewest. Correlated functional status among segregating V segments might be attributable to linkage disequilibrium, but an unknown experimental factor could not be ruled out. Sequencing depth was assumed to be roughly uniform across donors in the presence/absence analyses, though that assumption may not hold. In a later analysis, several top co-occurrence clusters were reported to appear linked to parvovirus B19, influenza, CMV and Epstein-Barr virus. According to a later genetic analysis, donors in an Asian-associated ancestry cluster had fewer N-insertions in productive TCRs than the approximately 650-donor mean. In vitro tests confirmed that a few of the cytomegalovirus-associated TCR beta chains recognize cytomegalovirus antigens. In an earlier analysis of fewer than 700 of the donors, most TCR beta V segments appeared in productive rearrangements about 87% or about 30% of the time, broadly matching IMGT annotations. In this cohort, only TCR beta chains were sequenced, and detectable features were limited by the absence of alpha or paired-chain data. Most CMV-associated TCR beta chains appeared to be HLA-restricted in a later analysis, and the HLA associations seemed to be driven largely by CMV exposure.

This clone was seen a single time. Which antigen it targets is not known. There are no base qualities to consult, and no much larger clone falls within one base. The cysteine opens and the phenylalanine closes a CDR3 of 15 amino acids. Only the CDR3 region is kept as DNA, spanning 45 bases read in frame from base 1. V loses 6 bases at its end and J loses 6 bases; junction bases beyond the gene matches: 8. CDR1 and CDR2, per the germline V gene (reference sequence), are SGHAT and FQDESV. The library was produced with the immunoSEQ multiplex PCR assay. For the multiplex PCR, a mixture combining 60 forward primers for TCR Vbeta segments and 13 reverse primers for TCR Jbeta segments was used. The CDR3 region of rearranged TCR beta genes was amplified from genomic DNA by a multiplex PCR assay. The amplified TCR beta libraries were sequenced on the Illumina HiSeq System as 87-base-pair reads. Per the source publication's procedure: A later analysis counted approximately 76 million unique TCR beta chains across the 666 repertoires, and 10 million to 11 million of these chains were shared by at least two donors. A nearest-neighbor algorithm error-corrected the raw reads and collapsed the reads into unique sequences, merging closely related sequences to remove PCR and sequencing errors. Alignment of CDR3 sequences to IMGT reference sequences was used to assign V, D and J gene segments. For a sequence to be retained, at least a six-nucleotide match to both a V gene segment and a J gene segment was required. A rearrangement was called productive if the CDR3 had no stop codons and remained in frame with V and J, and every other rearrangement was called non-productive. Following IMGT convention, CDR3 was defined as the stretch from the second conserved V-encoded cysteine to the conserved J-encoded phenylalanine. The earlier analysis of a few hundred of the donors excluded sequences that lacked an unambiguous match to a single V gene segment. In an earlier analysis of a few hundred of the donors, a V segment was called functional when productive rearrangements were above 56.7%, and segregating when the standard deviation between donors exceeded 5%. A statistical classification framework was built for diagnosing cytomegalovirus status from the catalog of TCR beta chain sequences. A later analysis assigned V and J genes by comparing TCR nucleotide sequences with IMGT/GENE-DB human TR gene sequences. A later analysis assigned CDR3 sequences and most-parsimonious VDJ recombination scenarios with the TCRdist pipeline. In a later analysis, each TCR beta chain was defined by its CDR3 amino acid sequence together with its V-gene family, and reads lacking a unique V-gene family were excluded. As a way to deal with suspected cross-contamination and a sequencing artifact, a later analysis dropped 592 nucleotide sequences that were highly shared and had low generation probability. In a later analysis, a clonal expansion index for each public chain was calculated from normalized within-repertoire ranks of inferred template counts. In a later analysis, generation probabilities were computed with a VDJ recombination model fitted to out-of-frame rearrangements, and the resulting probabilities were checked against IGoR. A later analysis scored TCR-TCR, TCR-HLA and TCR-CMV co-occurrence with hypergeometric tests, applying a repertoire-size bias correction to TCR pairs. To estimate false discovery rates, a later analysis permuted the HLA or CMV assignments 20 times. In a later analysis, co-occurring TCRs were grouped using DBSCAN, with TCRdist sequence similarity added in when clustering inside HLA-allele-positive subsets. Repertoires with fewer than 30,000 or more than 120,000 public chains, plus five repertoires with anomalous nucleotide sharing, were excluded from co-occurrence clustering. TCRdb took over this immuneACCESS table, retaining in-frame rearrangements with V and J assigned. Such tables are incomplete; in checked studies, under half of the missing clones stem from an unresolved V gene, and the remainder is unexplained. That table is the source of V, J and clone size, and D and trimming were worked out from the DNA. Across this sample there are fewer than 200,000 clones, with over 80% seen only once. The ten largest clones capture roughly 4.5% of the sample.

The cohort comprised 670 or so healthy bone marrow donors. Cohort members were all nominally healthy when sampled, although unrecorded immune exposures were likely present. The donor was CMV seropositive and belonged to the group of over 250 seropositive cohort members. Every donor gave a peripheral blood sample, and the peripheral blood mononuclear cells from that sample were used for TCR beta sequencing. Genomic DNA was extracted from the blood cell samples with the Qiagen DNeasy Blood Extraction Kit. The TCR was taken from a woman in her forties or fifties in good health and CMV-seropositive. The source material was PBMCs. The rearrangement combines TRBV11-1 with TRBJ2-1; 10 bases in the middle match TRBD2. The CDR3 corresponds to CASSSGTSDFNEQFF. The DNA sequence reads TGTGCCAGCAGTTCCGGGACTAGCGACTTCAATGAGCAGTTCTTC. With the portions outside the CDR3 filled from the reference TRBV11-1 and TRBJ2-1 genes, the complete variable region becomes EAEVAQSPRYKITEKSQAVAFWCDPISGHATLYWYRQILGQGPELLVQFQDESVVDDSQLPKDRFSAERLKGVDSTLKIQPAELGDSAMYLCASSSGTSDFNEQFFGPGTRLTVL.